A single sample is the source of the 7 T cell receptor beta chains below, sequenced in a study of T cells in Graves' hyperthyroidism and ophthalmopathy. The source material, RNA transcripts, was used to amplify TCR beta CDR3 regions. During a first-round RT-PCR of the TCR CDR3, the HTBI primer set was used. TCRdb itself ran the multiplex PCR reads through MiXCR, one entry per CDR3 protein. The data hold around 340,000 distinct CDR3 sequences, with roughly 15% observed a single time. Sequenced sample: blood. All receptors come from a man in his thirties or forties with Graves' hyperthyroidism.

This clonotype was recorded many times. One junction end disagrees with the germline gene, perhaps due to a read error. The chain has TRBV7-3 and TRBJ1-1, with D possibly TRBD1 on 5 matching bases. CDR3 length: 12 residues. The germline V gene has CDR1 SGHTA and CDR2 FQGTGA. CDR3 protein: CASTEGGTEVFF. CDR3 coding DNA: TGTGCCAGCACCGAGGGCGGGACTGAAGTTTTCTTT. The whole variable domain, remainder taken from reference TRBV7-3 and TRBJ1-1, is GAGVSQTPSNKVTEKGKYVELRCDPISGHTALYWYRQSLGQGPEFLIYFQGTGAADDSGLPNDRFFAVRPEGSVSTLKIQRTERGDSAVYLCASTEGGTEVFFGQGTRLTVV.

The rearrangement joins TRBV5-5 to TRBJ2-7; the D gene could be TRBD1 or TRBD2 (5 bases each). Germline values: CDR1 SGHKS, CDR2 YYEKEE (reference sequence). V was pared by 4 bases and J by 9 bases, with 26 bases between. The CDR3 spans 16 residues. CDR3 in amino acids: CASSNKGWDGRLRQYF. CDR3 in DNA: TGTGCCAGCAGCAATAAAGGTTGGGACGGAAGGTTACGGCAGTACTTC.

About this clonotype: This sequence may be a read error, since a much larger clone differs from it by one base. This chain links TRBV20-1 with TRBJ2-1; D unresolved. CDR3 length equals 13 residues. Trimming took 5 bases from V and 4 from J, leaving 12 bases between them. Germline CDR1 and CDR2: DFQATT and SNEGSKA (reference sequence). CDR3 sequence: CSAGPGPYNEQFF. The DNA of the CDR3 is TGCAGTGCTGGACCCGGTCCGTACAATGAGCAGTTCTTC.

The rearrangement uses TRBV7-9 and TRBJ2-2, with 9 bases matching TRBD2. Losses at the gene ends were 7 bases for V and 6 bases for J; bases not matched to a gene: 15. Germline V gene lookup returns CDR1 SEHNR and CDR2 FQNEAQ (reference sequence). This CDR3 has 17 amino acids. This CDR3 reads CASKGASGDPGSGELFF. CDR3 bases: TGTGCCAGCAAGGGGGCTAGCGGGGACCCTGGCTCCGGGGAGCTGTTTTTT. Variable domain in full (rest from reference TRBV7-9 and TRBJ2-2): DTGVSQNPRHKITKRGQNVTFRCDPISEHNRLYWYRQTLGQGPEFLTYFQNEAQLEKSRLLSDRFSAERPKGSFSTLEIQRTEQGDSAMYLCASKGASGDPGSGELFFGEGSRLTVL.

This clonotype was seen ten or more times. The V and J genes are TRBV11-3 and TRBJ2-5; D unresolved. The V gene's germline CDR1 is SGHNT and CDR2 YENEEA. With 0 bases removed from V and 9 bases from J, the gap between germline ends came to 11 bases. This CDR3 spans 13 amino acids. The CDR3 DNA sequence: TGTGCCAGCAGCTTAGAATGGGCCGGGCCCCAGTACTTC. Translating it yields CASSLEWAGPQYF. Supplemented by reference TRBV11-3 and TRBJ2-5, the full variable domain reads EAGVVQSPRYKIIEKKQPVAFWCNPISGHNTLYWYLQNLGQGPELLIRYENEEAVDDSQLPKDRFSAERLKGVDSTLKIQPAELGDSAVYLCASSLEWAGPQYFGPGTRLLVL.

This clonotype was counted between two and nine times. The rearrangement uses TRBV4-1 and TRBJ2-3; D remains unclear. In germline, CDR1 is MGHRA, CDR2 YSYEKL. The CDR3 extends over 13 amino acids. Trimming pared 0 bases from V and 4 bases from J, leaving 5 bases between. CDR3 sequence reads: CASSQEGSDTQYF. The CDR3 bases are TGCGCCAGCAGCCAAGAAGGATCAGATACGCAGTATTTT.

The chain couples TRBV11-1 to TRBJ2-5; 9 nucleotides match TRBD2. Germline V gene data show CDR1 as SGHAT and CDR2 as FQDESV (reference sequence). V was clipped by 1 base and J by 5 bases; unmatched bases: 14. The CDR3 extends over 18 amino acids. CDR3 protein: CASSLGQRGGRAGETQYF. The CDR3 nucleotides read TGTGCCAGCAGCTTAGGGCAAAGAGGCGGGAGGGCCGGGGAGACCCAGTACTTC.